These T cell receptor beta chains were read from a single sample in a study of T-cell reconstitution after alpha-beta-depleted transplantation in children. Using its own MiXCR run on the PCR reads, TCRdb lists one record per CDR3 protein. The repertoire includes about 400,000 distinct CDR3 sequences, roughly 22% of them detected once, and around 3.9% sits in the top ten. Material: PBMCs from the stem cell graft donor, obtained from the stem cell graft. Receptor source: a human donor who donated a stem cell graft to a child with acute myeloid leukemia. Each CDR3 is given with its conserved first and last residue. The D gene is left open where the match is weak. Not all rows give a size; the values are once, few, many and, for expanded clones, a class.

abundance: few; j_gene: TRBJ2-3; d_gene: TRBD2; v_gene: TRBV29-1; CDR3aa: CSVGPSGSNTDTQYF; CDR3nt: TGCAGCGTTGGGCCTAGCGGGAGTAACACAGATACGCAGTATTTT
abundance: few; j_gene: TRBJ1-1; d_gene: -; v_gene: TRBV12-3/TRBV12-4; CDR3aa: CASIGGSTEAFF; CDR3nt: TGTGCCAGCATTGGGGGCTCCACTGAAGCTTTCTTT
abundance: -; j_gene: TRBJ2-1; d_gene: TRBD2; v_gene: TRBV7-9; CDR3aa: CATRTSGRGNEQFF; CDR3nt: TGTGCCACCCGGACTAGCGGGAGAGGGAATGAGCAGTTCTTC
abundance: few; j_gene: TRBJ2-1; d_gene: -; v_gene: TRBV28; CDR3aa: CASKISGNNEQFF; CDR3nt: TGTGCCAGCAAGATTTCAGGGAACAATGAGCAGTTCTTC
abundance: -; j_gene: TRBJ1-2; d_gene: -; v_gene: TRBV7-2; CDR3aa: CASSPKGGADYGYTF; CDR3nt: TGTGCCAGCAGCCCCAAAGGAGGGGCGGACTATGGCTACACCTTC
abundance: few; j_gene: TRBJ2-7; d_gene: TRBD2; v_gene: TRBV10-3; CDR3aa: CAISGTSGSVNSYEQYF; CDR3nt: TGTGCCATCAGTGGGACTAGCGGGAGTGTTAATAGCTACGAGCAGTACTTC
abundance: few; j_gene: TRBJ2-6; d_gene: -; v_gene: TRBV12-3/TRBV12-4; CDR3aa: CASRAISGANVLTF; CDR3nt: TGTGCCAGCAGGGCAATCTCTGGGGCCAACGTCCTGACTTTC
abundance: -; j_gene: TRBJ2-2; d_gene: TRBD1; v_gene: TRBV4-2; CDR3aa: CASSQGDRGLNTGELFF; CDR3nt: TGTGCCAGCAGCCAAGGTGACAGGGGCCTGAACACCGGGGAGCTGTTTTTT
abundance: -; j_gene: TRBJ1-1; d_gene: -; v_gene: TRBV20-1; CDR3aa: CSASQGRSTEAFF; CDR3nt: TGCAGTGCTAGTCAGGGCCGGAGCACTGAAGCTTTCTTT
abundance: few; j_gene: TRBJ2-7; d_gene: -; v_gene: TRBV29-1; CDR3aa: CSVGGNEQYF; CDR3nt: TGCAGCGTTGGGGGGAACGAGCAGTACTTC
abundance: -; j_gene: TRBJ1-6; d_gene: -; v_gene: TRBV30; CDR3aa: CAWSVLGGSPLHF; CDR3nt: TGTGCCTGGAGTGTCTTGGGAGGATCACCCCTCCACTTT
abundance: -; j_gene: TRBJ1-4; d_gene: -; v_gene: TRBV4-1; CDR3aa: CASSQDREKLFF; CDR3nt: TGCGCCAGCAGCCAAGATCGTGAAAAACTGTTTTTT
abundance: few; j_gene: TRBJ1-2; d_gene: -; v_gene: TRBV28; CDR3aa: CASSLLARVNNYGYTF; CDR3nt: TGTGCCAGCAGTTTATTGGCTCGGGTGAATAACTATGGCTACACCTTC
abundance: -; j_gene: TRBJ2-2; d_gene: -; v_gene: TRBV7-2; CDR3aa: CASSLRTPTGELFF; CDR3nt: TGTGCCAGCAGCTTACGTACCCCCACCGGGGAGCTGTTTTTT
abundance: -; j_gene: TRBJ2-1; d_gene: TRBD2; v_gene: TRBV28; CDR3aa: CASSFGKRERGRGNEQFF; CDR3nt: TGTGCCAGCAGTTTCGGAAAGCGGGAACGGGGAAGGGGCAATGAGCAGTTCTTC
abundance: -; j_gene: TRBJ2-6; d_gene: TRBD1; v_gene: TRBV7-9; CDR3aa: CASSLTGGAGANVLTF; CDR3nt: TGTGCCAGCAGCTTGACAGGGGGCGCTGGGGCCAACGTCCTGACTTTC
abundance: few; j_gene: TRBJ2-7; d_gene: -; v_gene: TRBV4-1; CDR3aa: CASSQEGVGTYEQYF; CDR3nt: TGCGCCAGCAGCCAAGAAGGGGTCGGGACTTACGAGCAGTACTTC
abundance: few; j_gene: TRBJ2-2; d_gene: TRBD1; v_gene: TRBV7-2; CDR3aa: CASSQKTGEHGELFF; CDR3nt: TGTGCCAGCAGCCAAAAAACAGGGGAGCACGGGGAGCTGTTTTTT
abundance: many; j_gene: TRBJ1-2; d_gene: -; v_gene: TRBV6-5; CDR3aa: CASSPGGQRSANYGYTF; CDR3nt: TGTGCCAGCAGCCCCGGGGGGCAGAGGTCCGCTAACTATGGCTACACCTTC
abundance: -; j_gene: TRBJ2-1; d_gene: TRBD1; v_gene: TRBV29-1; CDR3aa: CSVVMFDRGSDEQFF; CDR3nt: TGCAGCGTTGTTATGTTTGACAGGGGCAGCGATGAGCAGTTCTTC
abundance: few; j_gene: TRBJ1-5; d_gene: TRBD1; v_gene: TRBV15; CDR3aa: CATSRDLQGNQPQHF; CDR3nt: TGTGCCACCAGCAGAGATTTACAGGGGAATCAGCCCCAGCATTTT
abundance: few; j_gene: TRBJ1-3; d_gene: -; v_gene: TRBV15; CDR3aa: CATSREVVLGNTIYF; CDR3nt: TGTGCCACCAGCAGAGAAGTTGTGCTGGGAAACACCATATATTTT
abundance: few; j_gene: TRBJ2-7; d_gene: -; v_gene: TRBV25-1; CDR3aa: CASSEGLAYEQYF; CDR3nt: TGTGCCAGCAGTGAAGGGCTAGCCTACGAGCAGTACTTC
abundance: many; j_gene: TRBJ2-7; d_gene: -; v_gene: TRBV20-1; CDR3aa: CSASGSDYEQYF; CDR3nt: TGCAGTGCTAGCGGGAGTGACTACGAGCAGTACTTC
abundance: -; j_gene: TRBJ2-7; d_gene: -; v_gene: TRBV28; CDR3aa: CASSRDFPSSYEQYF; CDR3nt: TGTGCCAGCAGTAGGGACTTCCCAAGCTCCTACGAGCAGTACTTC
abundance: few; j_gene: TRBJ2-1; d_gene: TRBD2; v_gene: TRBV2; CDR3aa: CASSLRLAGVGEQFF; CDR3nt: TGTGCCAGCAGTCTTAGGCTAGCGGGAGTAGGGGAGCAGTTCTTC
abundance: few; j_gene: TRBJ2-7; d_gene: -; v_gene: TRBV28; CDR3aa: CASSFSAGVLYEQYF; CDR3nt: TGTGCCAGCAGTTTCTCGGCAGGGGTCCTATACGAGCAGTACTTC